This T cell receptor (beta chain) was captured in a study of human T cells and chemical hapten exposure. Study-wide background: Skin of the upper inner arm, around 2 cm by around 2 cm, received 2% DPC for sensitization.

The sample's time point: patch test 2, 6 weeks after DPC sensitization. The treatment was: therapeutic diphenylcyclopropenone sensitization with weekly scalp DPC. Original methodology: Per-sample TCR counts ranged from roughly 20,000 to 750,000, median 95,638. TCRdb reprocessed the RACE reads via MiXCR and lists one record per CDR3 protein. The V and J calls here are based on TCRdb, not the publication. The repertoire holds approximately 350,000 distinct CDR3 sequences, with about 6.3% as singletons. CDR3 size: 11 residues. Germline V gives CDR1 KGHSH, CDR2 LQKENI. The V end was cut by 6 bases, the J end by 8 bases, with 8 bases between. This clonotype was picked up a small number of times. The antigen remains unidentified. The study's findings and limits: TCRs above 1 in 1000 frequency did not change with DPC sensitization. Relative to controls, expanded TCRs formed significantly more large CDR3 similarity clusters.

V gene TRBV18 combines with J gene TRBJ1-3; perhaps TRBD1 as D (5 bases). Here the sequenced sample was whole blood, taken in connection with sensitization to the hapten diphenylcyclopropenone (DPC). This TCR came from a woman between 18 and 30 years old with alopecia areata. Some clones in this sample may be carry-over from other donors' samples. The DNA for the CDR3 is TGTGCCAGCTCGGCGACAGACACCATATATTTT. This encodes CASSATDTIYF.